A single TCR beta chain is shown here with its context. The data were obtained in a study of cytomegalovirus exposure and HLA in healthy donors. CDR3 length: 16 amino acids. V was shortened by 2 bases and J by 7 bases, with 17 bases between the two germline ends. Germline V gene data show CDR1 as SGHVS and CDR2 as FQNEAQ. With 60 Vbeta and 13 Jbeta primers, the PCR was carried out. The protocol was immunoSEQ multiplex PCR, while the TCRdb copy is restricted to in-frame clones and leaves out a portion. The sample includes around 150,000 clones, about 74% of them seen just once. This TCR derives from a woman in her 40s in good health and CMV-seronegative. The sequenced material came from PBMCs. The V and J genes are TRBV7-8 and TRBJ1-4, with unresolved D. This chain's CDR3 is CASSLMRVLRGEKLFF. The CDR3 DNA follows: TGTGCCAGCAGCTTAATGAGGGTCCTTCGAGGTGAAAAACTGTTTTTT.